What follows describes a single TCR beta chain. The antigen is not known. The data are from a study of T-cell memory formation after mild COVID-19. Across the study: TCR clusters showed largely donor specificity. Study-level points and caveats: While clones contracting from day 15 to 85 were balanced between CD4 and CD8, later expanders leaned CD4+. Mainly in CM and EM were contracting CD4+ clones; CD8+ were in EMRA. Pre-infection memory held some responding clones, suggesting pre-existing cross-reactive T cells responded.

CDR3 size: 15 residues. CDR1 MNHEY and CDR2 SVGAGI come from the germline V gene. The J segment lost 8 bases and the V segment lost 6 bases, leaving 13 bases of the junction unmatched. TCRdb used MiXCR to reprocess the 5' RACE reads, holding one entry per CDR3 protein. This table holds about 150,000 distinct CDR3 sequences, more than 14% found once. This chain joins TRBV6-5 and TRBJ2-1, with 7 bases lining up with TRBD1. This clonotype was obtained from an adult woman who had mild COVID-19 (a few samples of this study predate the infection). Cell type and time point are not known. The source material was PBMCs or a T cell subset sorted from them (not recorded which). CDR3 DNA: TGTGCCAGCAGAAAAGACAGGGACCCTACGTATGAGCAGTTCTTC. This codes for CASRKDRDPTYEQFF.